These T cell receptor beta chains were read from a single sample in a study of vaccination effects on CD4 cells after COVID-19. Assay used: immunoSEQ multiplex PCR; TCRdb lists only in-frame clones, some missing. The sample carries some 30,000 clones, under 80% recorded once. Their cognate antigens are unknown. The source material was CD4+ T cells from PBMCs cultured with a peptide pool, sampled before COVID-19 vaccination. These receptors were taken from a human donor who had a prior SARS-CoV-2 infection. CDR3s include the opening cysteine and the closing phenylalanine or tryptophan. D genes are given only for firm matches. Clone size appears in some rows only: once, few, many, or a class for an expanded clone.

>once|.|TRBJ1-1|TRBV6-5
TGTGCCAGCAGCACTAGACAGGTTAACACTGAAGCTTTCTTT
CASSTRQVNTEAFF
>.|.|TRBJ1-2|TRBV9
TGTGCCAGCAGCGTAGTCCCCCAGGGGAGCTATGGCTACACCTTC
CASSVVPQGSYGYTF
>.|TRBD2|TRBJ2-3|TRBV2
TGTGCCAGCAGTGAAGTCGGCGGGACTAGCGGTACAGATACGCAGTATTTT
CASSEVGGTSGTDTQYF
>few|TRBD1|TRBJ1-1|TRBV7-8
TGTGCCAGCAGCCCACGGTCGGGACAGGGGGGATCGACTGAAGCTTTCTTT
CASSPRSGQGGSTEAFF
>.|TRBD2|TRBJ2-5|TRBV7-2
TGTGCCAGCAGCTTAACGGGGGGTGAGACCCAGTACTTC
CASSLTGGETQYF
>.|.|TRBJ2-7|TRBV4-1
TGCGCCAGCAGCCCGGGCTTTCAGAGACACGAGCAGTACTTC
CASSPGFQRHEQYF
>.|TRBD1|TRBJ1-3|TRBV19
TGTGCCAGTAGTCCGACAGGGTCTGGAAACACCATATATTTT
CASSPTGSGNTIYF
>.|.|TRBJ1-1|TRBV5-1
TGCGCCAGCAGCTTTTACGGGAACATGAACACTGAAGCTTTCTTT
CASSFYGNMNTEAFF
>.|.|TRBJ2-3|TRBV5-1
TGCGCCAGCAGCCCCCCGGTCACAGATACGCAGTATTTT
CASSPPVTDTQYF
>.|.|TRBJ1-1|TRBV5-1
TGCGCCAGCAGCCTGCAGCTCCTGTCGAACACTGAAGCTTTCTTT
CASSLQLLSNTEAFF
>.|.|TRBJ2-2|TRBV10-3
TGTGCCATCAGTTACGGCTGGGGGGAGCTGTTTTTT
CAISYGWGELFF
>.|.|TRBJ1-5|TRBV10-3
TGTGGTACCACGGCAGATCTCAATCAGCCCCAGCATTTT
CGTTADLNQPQHF
>few|.|TRBJ1-3|TRBV19
TGTGCCAGTAGTGGGTCAGGAGCTACTCTGAGGGGAAACACCATATATTTT
CASSGSGATLRGNTIYF
>few|.|TRBJ2-7|TRBV3-1/TRBV3-2
TGTGCCAGCAGCCAAGCCAGGCGCGAGCAGTACTTC
CASSQARREQYF
>few|TRBD2|TRBJ2-1|TRBV2
TGTGCCAGCAACCCAAGGGGTCTAGCGGGAGGGGACTACCGGGCCCAGGTCCACAATGAGCAGTTCTTC
CASNPRGLAGGDYRAQVHNEQFF
>.|.|TRBJ1-1|TRBV4-1
TGCGCCAGCAGCCCGAGCGACAGGCGACGGAACACTGAAGCTTTCTTT
CASSPSDRRRNTEAFF
>once|.|TRBJ2-7|TRBV14
TGTGCCAGCAGCGATCACTCTGCGTCCCAGTACTTC
CASSDHSASQYF
>few|TRBD1|TRBJ2-1|TRBV6-5
TGTGCCAGCAGTTACACCGACAGGGAGAGTGAGCAGTTCTTC
CASSYTDRESEQFF
>few|.|TRBJ2-7|TRBV5-1
TGCGCCAGCAGCTTGGGGGATGGGTGGACCTACGAGCAGTACTTC
CASSLGDGWTYEQYF
>.|TRBD1|TRBJ2-7|TRBV4-2
TGTGCCAGTACTGGACAGGGGCACTACGAGCAGTACTTC
CASTGQGHYEQYF
>.|.|TRBJ1-5|TRBV2
TGTGCCAGCAGGGCGGACAGAACATATCAGCCCCAGCATTTT
CASRADRTYQPQHF
>.|.|TRBJ2-4|TRBV5-1
TGCGCCAGCAGCTTCGGAGATCCCAAAAACATTCAGTACTTC
CASSFGDPKNIQYF
>.|.|TRBJ2-5|TRBV14
TGTGCCAGCAGTCGACTGTCAGGAGAGACCCAGTACTTC
CASSRLSGETQYF
>.|TRBD1|TRBJ2-7|TRBV13
TGTGCCAGCAGCTTAGAACAGGGGGCTGAGGAGCAGTACTTC
CASSLEQGAEEQYF
>few|.|TRBJ2-7|TRBV2
TGTGCCAGCAGTTACTACCGAGAGGGGTACTTC
CASSYYREGYF
>once|.|TRBJ2-2|TRBV21-1
TGTGCCAGCAGCCGAACCGGGCAGGGTCTGAACACCGGGGAGCTGTTTTTT
CASSRTGQGLNTGELFF
>.|.|TRBJ1-1|TRBV6-5
TGTGCCAGCAGTTTGTGGGCGAGGAACACTGAAGCTTTCTTT
CASSLWARNTEAFF
>.|.|TRBJ2-1|TRBV7-9
TGTGCCAGCAGCCCATGGCGCGAGGGTGAGCAGTTCTTC
CASSPWREGEQFF
>few|.|TRBJ1-3|TRBV5-6
TGTGCCAGCAGCCCGGACATCCTCTCTGGAAACACCATATATTTT
CASSPDILSGNTIYF
>.|.|TRBJ1-1|TRBV6-5
TGTGCCAGCAGTCCCCCCCCGACAGGGAACACTGAAGCTTTCTTT
CASSPPPTGNTEAFF